This passage covers 13 T cell receptor beta chains from one sample sequenced in a study of vaccination and CD4 T cells after COVID-19. Treatment given: roughly 10-day PBMC culture with coronavirus spike peptide pools or control peptides (ViraFEST assay). The Oncomine TCR Beta short-read assay was applied to DNA of cultured CD4+ T cells. In TCRdb, the PCR reads were re-called with MiXCR into one record per CDR3 protein. The data show about 13,000 distinct CDR3 sequences, more than 35% seen once. The antigens these receptors bind are not known. The sample consisted of CD4+ T cells from blood, cultured in vitro, taken after SARS-CoV-2 vaccination. The source of these receptors is a human donor who had recovered from COVID-19.

This chain connects TRBV20-1 to TRBJ2-3; no clear D. In germline, CDR1 is DFQATT, CDR2 SNEGSKA (reference sequence). This CDR3 has 16 amino acids. The V end was cut by 0 bases, the J end by 2 bases, with 15 bases between. CDR3 sequence (DNA): TGCAGTGCTAGAGATGAGTTCGGCATCCTCACAGATACGCAGTATTTT. Its translation: CSARDEFGILTDTQYF.

This chain uses TRBV12-5 with TRBJ1-1; D is possibly TRBD1 (5 bases). The germline V gene encodes CDR1 LGHNT and CDR2 FRNRAP. The CDR3 is 15 residues long. The ends were cut back, 3 bases at V and 5 bases at J, with 16 bases in the middle. The CDR3 nucleotides read TGTGCTAGTGGTTTAGTTTCGGGGGTGCGGACTGAAGCTTTCTTT. It translates to CASGLVSGVRTEAFF.

The CDR3 is CSASPGGAGQPQHF. The CDR3 coding sequence is TGCAGTGCTAGTCCAGGGGGCGCAGGCCAGCCCCAGCATTTT. This rearrangement joins TRBV20-1 to TRBJ1-5, with 8 bases that match TRBD1. CDR3 length equals 14 residues. V gave up 3 bases and J gave up 7 bases; unmatched junction bases: 8. The germline V gene encodes CDR1 DFQATT and CDR2 SNEGSKA (reference sequence).

The rearrangement uses TRBV6-2 or TRBV6-3 and TRBJ2-1, with D possibly matching TRBD1 (5 bases). The germline gives CDR1 MNHEY, CDR2 SVGEGT. V was clipped by 6 bases and J by 5 bases, with 11 bases between them. The CDR3 contains 13 residues. The CDR3 DNA reads as TGTGCCAGCAGCCGGGTAGGGGACAATGAGCAGTTCTTC. Protein sequence: CASSRVGDNEQFF.

V is TRBV5-1 and J is TRBJ2-5, with D perhaps matching TRBD1 or TRBD2 (5 bases each). Trimming shortened V by 7 bases and J by 4 bases, and 17 bases separated the two germline ends. The germline gives CDR1 SGHRS, CDR2 YFSETQ. The CDR3 is 14 residues long. CDR3 region: CASSLRGLGETQYF. The CDR3, as DNA: TGCGCCAGCTCTCTCCGGGGCTTGGGAGAGACCCAGTACTTC.

This clonotype was detected a few times. The chain has TRBV6-1 and TRBJ1-2; TRBD1 agrees at 12 bases. V was pared by 11 bases and J by 4 bases, with 8 bases of the junction left unmatched. From germline, CDR1 is MNHNS and CDR2 SASEGT. The length of the CDR3 is 14 residues. The CDR3 DNA is TGTGCCTGTTCCCGGGACAGGGGGCCCTATGGCTACACCTTC. It specifies CACSRDRGPYGYTF.

This clonotype is deemed medium-sized. The chain has TRBV27 and TRBJ1-6, with D unclear. Germline V CDR1 and CDR2: MNHEY, SMNVEV (reference sequence). The CDR3 consists of 13 residues. Deletions cut 7 bases from V and 0 bases from J, with 4 bases between. This CDR3 reads CASKGSYNSPLHF. CDR3 in DNA: TGTGCCAGCAAGGGCTCCTATAATTCACCCCTCCACTTT.

The chain has TRBV19 and TRBJ1-2, with TRBD1 identical over 9 bases. CDR1 and CDR2 (germline): LNHDA, SQIVND (reference sequence). After removal of 8 bases from V and 5 bases from J, the junction contained 6 bases not matched to a gene. The CDR3 consists of 13 residues. CDR3 DNA sequence: TGTGCCAGTCGGACAGGGGAGTCGTATGGCTACACCTTC. Its translation: CASRTGESYGYTF.

This clonotype was seen only a few times. The chain joins TRBV27 to TRBJ1-2; D is perhaps TRBD1 (5 bases). In germline, CDR1 is MNHEY, CDR2 SMNVEV (reference sequence). The CDR3 totals 13 residues. Trimming took off 8 bases at V and 5 bases at J, with 15 bases between the two ends. The CDR3 DNA is TGTGCCAGCGGGGCCCAGACTGGGTATGGCTACACCTTC. Translating gives CASGAQTGYGYTF.

The chain uses TRBV5-1 and TRBJ1-6; D unresolved. Germline lookup yields CDR1 SGHRS and CDR2 YFSETQ. This CDR3 spans 14 amino acids. V lost 0 bases to trimming and J lost 9 bases, with 10 bases between them. The DNA for the CDR3 is TGCGCCAGCAGCTTGGTAGGGTGGGGTTCACCCCTCCACTTT. It specifies CASSLVGWGSPLHF.

CDR3 amino acids: CASSQGLAGGTKGDTQYF. The CDR3 region has the DNA TGCGCCAGCAGCCAGGGACTAGCGGGGGGCACTAAAGGAGATACGCAGTATTTT. This chain connects TRBV5-1 to TRBJ2-3; TRBD2 matches at 15 bases. Trimming cost V 4 bases and J 5 bases; bases outside gene matches: 11. The CDR3 runs to 18 residues. The germline V gene has CDR1 SGHRS and CDR2 YFSETQ.

The gene calls are TRBV25-1 and TRBJ1-2, with 8 bases fitting TRBD1. Germline V gene data show CDR1 as MGHDK and CDR2 as SYGVNS. This CDR3 region has 15 residues. V trimming: 3 bases; J trimming: 5 bases; junction bases outside the gene matches: 8. CDR3: CASSDRQGSLYGYTF. For the CDR3, the DNA is TGTGCCAGCAGTGACCGACAGGGGTCCCTATATGGCTACACCTTC.

This sequence joins TRBV6-5 and TRBJ2-2, with 9 bases aligning to TRBD2. This CDR3 has 17 amino acids. The germline gives CDR1 MNHEY, CDR2 SVGAGI. V gave up 3 bases and J gave up 0 bases; unmatched junction bases: 5. CDR3 loop: CASSYLAGGSNTGELFF. The CDR3 DNA is TGTGCCAGCAGTTATCTTGCGGGGGGGTCGAACACCGGGGAGCTGTTTTTT.